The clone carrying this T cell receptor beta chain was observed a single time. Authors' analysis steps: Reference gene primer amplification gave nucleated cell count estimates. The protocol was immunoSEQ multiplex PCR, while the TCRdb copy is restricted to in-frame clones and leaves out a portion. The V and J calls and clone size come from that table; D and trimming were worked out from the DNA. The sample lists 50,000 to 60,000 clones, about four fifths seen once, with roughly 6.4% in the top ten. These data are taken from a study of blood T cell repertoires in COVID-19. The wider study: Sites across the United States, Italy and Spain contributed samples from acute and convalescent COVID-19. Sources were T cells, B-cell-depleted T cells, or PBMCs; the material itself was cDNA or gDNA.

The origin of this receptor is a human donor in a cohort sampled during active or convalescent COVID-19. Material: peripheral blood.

The CDR3 sequence is CASSTADRVGETQYF. The CDR3 nucleotides read TGCGCCAGCAGCACGGCAGACAGGGTCGGGGAGACCCAGTACTTC. The chain employs TRBV5-1 and TRBJ2-5; 7 bases match TRBD1. This CDR3 region has 15 residues. V shed 4 bases and J 5 bases; nucleotides not matched to a gene: 11. Germline V lookup: CDR1 SGHRS, CDR2 YFSETQ.